This TCR beta chain was obtained from a study of T cells in Graves' hyperthyroidism and ophthalmopathy. Germline-derived CDR1 and CDR2 are DFQATT and SNEGSKA (reference sequence). The CDR3 is 14 amino acids. V was clipped by 1 base and J by 6 bases, with 14 bases between them. Diagnosis rested on symptoms, serum thyroxine and TRAb, thyroid ultrasound, and orbital computed tomography. The investigators amplified TCR beta CDR3 regions from RNA transcripts. Using the HTBI primer set, a first-round RT-PCR was run on the TCR CDR3. TCRdb redid the calling of the multiplex PCR reads with MiXCR, one entry per CDR3 protein. The sample lists approximately 600,000 distinct CDR3 sequences; 14% were seen once. Study-wide results and limits: Most thyroid clonotypes that were expanded above 0.001 also turned up in blood.

This clonotype was recorded many times. What it recognizes is unknown. V usage is TRBV20-1 and J usage is TRBJ2-3; D might be TRBD2 (5 bases). The sequence was collected from a woman younger than 30 with Graves' ophthalmopathy. Sequencing was performed on blood. The DNA for the CDR3 is TGCAGTGCTAGAGGGGTGGGAGTAGACGATACGCAGTATTTT. Its translation is CSARGVGVDDTQYF.